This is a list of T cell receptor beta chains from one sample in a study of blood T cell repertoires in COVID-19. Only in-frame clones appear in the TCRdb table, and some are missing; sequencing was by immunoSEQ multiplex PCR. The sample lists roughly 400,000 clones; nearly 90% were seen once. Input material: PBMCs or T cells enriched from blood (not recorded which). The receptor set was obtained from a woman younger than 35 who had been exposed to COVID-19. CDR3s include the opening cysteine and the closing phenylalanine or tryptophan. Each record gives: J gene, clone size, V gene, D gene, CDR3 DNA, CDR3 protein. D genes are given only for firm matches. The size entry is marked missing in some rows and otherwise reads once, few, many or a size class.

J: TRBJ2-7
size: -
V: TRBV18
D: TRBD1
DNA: TGTGCCAGCTCACCGCCGGGACAGTCCTACGAGCAGTACTTC
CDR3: CASSPPGQSYEQYF

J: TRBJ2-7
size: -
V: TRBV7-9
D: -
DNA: TGTGCCAGCAAAAGAGGTTCAGCCGACCAGTACTTC
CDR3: CASKRGSADQYF

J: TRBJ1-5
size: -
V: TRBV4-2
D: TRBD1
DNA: TGTGCCAGCAGCCAAGAACCAACGACAGGGAGCGGCAATCAGCCCCAGCATTTT
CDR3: CASSQEPTTGSGNQPQHF

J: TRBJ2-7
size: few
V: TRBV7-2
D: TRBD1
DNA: TGTGCCAGCAGCTTAGACGGACAGGGGTGGTACGAGCAGTACTTC
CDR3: CASSLDGQGWYEQYF

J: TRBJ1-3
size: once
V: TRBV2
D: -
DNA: TGTGCCAGCAGTGGATCCAGAATCCCCTCTGGAAACACCATATATTTT
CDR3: CASSGSRIPSGNTIYF

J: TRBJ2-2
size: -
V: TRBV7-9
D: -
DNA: TGTGCCAGCAGCCCGACCACCCTGAGGACCGGGGAGCTGTTTTTT
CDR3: CASSPTTLRTGELFF

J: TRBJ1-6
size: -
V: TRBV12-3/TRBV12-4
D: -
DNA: TGTGCCAGCACCCCGGATAGAGGTTCACCCCTCCACTTT
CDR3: CASTPDRGSPLHF

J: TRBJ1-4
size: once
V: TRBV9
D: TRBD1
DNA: TGTGCCAGCAGCCCAGGACAGGGAAAAGCAACTAATGAAAAACTGTTTTTT
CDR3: CASSPGQGKATNEKLFF

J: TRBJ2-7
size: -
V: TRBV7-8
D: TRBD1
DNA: TGTGCCAGCAGGGTAGGGACAGTCGCCTCCTACGAGCAGTACTTC
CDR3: CASRVGTVASYEQYF

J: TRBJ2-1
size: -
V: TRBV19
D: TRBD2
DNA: TGTGCCAGTAGCCTAGGGACTAGCGGGGAGGGGAGGAATGAGCAGTTCTTC
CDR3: CASSLGTSGEGRNEQFF

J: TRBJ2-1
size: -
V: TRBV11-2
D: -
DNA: TGTGCCAGCAGCTCCAGAGGCAAACTAGAAAATGAGCAGTTCTTC
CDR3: CASSSRGKLENEQFF

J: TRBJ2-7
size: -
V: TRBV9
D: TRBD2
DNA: TGTGCCAGCAGCCCCCGGACTAGCGGGCCCTGGGAGCAGTACTTC
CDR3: CASSPRTSGPWEQYF

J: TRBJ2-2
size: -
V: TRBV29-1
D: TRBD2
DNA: TGCAGCGTTGTTGGCAGGGAGGGCGGGGAGCTGTTTTTT
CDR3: CSVVGREGGELFF

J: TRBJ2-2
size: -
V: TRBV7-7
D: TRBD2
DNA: TGTGCCAGCAGCTCCTCCACCGGGCTAGCGGGAGCCGGGGAGCTGTTTTTT
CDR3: CASSSSTGLAGAGELFF

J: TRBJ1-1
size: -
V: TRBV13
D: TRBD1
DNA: TGTGCCAGCAGCGGAGGAAGGGGGCGTGAAGCTTTCTTT
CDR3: CASSGGRGREAFF

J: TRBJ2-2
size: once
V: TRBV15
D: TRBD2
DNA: TGTGCCACCAGCAGAGAGGGCGGGAGTACCGGGGAGCTGTTTTTT
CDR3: CATSREGGSTGELFF

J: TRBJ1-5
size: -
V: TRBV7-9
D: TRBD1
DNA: TGTGCCAGCAGCAGGACAGGGGACGGCAATCAGCCCCAGCATTTT
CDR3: CASSRTGDGNQPQHF

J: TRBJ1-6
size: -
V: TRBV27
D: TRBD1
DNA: TGTGCCAGCAGTTTCCGGCTAGGGACAGGGGGCTATAATTCACCCCTCCACTTT
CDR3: CASSFRLGTGGYNSPLHF

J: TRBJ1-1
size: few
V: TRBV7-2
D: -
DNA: TGTGCCAGCAGCTCAGGGTCGGCAATGAACACTGAAGCTTTCTTT
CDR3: CASSSGSAMNTEAFF

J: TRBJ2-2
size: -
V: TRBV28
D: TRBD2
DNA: TGTGCCAGCAGTTCTCCCATCGTGACTAGCGGGGGCGGCACCGGGGAGCTGTTTTTT
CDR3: CASSSPIVTSGGGTGELFF

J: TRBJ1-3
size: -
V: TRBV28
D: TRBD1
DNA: TGTGCCAGCAGTTTCGGGACAGTCTCTGGAAACACCATATATTTT
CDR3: CASSFGTVSGNTIYF

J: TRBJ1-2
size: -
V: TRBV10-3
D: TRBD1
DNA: TGTGCCATCAGTGATAGTGACAGGGGAAACTATGGCTACACCTTC
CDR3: CAISDSDRGNYGYTF

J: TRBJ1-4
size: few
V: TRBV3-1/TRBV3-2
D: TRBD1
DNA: TGTGCCAGCAGCAGCGGGACAGGGTGGACTAATGAAAAACTGTTTTTT
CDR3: CASSSGTGWTNEKLFF

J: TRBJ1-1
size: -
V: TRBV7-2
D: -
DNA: TGTGCCAGCACCTCTGGGACACTGAACACTGAAGCTTTCTTT
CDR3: CASTSGTLNTEAFF

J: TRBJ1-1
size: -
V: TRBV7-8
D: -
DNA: TGTGCCAGCAGCTCGGACACAATGAACACTGAAGCTTTCTTT
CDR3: CASSSDTMNTEAFF

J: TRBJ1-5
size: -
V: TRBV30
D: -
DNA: TGTGCCTGGAGTCACGGGGTAGGCAATCAGCCCCAGCATTTT
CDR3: CAWSHGVGNQPQHF

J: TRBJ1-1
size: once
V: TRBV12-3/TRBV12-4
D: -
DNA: TGTGCCAGCAGGGAACAGGGAGAACCTGAAGCTTTCTTT
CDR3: CASREQGEPEAFF

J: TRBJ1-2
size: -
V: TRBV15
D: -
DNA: TGTGCCACCAGCAGTTTGTTTGGGTCCACTAATGGCTACACCTTC
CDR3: CATSSLFGSTNGYTF

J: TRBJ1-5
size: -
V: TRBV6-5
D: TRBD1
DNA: TGTGCCAGCAGTTACTCATGGACAGGGTCCAATCAGCCCCAGCATTTT
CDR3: CASSYSWTGSNQPQHF

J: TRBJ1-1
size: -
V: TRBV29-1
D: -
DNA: TGCAGCGTTGACGGGGGGAACACTGAAGCTTTCTTT
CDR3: CSVDGGNTEAFF

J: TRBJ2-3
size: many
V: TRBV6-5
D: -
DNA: TGTGCCAGCAGTTACTATAAAGGAGGGCGGGGTACGCAGTATTTT
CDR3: CASSYYKGGRGTQYF

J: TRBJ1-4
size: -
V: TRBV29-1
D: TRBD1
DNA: TGCAGCGGTGGGGATTACGGGACAGGTGGAGAAAAACTGTTTTTT
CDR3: CSGGDYGTGGEKLFF

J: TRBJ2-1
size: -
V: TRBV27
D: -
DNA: TGTGCCAGCAACCTCGGGACTCCCGCCTACAATGAGCAGTTCTTC
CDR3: CASNLGTPAYNEQFF

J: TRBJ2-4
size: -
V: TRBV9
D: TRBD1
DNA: TGTGCCAGCAGCGTAGAGACAGGGGGGTACATTCAGTACTTC
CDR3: CASSVETGGYIQYF

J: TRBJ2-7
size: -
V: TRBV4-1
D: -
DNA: TGCGCCAGCAGCCAGTTAGAAATGGACATATCCTACGAGCAGTACTTC
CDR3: CASSQLEMDISYEQYF

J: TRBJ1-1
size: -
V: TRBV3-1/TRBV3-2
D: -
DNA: TGTGCCAGCAGCCAATCTGGGGCCAACACTGAAGCTTTCTTT
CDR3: CASSQSGANTEAFF

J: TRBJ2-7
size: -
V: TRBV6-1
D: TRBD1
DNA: TGTGCCAGCAGGGAAGACAGGGGGGAGACCTACGAGCAGTACTTC
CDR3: CASREDRGETYEQYF

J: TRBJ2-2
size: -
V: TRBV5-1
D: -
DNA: TGCGCCAGCAGCCCCGATAAAGGGGACGGGGAGCTGTTTTTT
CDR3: CASSPDKGDGELFF

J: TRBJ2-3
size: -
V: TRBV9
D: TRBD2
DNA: TGTGCCAGCAGCGTACTTGATAGCGGGTCTTTCCCCGCGCAGTATTTT
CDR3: CASSVLDSGSFPAQYF

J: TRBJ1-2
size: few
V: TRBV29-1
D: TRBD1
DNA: TGCAGCGTTGTTTTCTTTACAGGGGCTAACTATGGCTACACCTTC
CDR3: CSVVFFTGANYGYTF

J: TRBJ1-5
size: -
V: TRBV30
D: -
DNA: TGTGCCTGGAGGGGAGGCAATCAGCCCCAGCATTTT
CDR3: CAWRGGNQPQHF

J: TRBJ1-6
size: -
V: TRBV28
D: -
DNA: TGTGCCAGCAGTTTGGTGGGCTTACCCCTCCACTTT
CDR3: CASSLVGLPLHF

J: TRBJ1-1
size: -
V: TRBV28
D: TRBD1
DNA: TGTGCCAGCAGTTTAACCGGGACAGCAAACACTGAAGCTTTCTTT
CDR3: CASSLTGTANTEAFF

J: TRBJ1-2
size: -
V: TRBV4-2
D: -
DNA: TGTGCCAGCAGCCAAGAATATCTTAGGGGCTTCGACTATGGCTACACCTTC
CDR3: CASSQEYLRGFDYGYTF

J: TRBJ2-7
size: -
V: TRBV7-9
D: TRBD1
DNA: TGTGCCAGCAGTTCCGGGCAACAGGGGGCTTACGAGCAGTACTTC
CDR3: CASSSGQQGAYEQYF

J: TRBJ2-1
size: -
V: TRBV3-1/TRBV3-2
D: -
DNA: TGTGCCAGCAGCCCCAAGGGCTTCGCGAGGGATGAGCAGTTCTTC
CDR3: CASSPKGFARDEQFF

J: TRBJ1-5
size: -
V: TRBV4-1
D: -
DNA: TGCGCCAGCAGCCAGGGGACATTAAATAGCAATCAGCCCCAGCATTTT
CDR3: CASSQGTLNSNQPQHF

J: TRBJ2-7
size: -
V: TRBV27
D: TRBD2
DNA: TGTGCCAGCAGTTTAAGGGTTGGGTCGGGACTAGTCTACGAGCAGTACTTC
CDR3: CASSLRVGSGLVYEQYF

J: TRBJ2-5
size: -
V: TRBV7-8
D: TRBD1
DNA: TGTGCCAGCAGCTCCGGAGCTGGTACAGGGGGCGTTGAGGCAGAGACCCAGTACTTC
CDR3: CASSSGAGTGGVEAETQYF

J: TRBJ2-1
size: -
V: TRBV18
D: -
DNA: TGTGCCAGCCGAAGCCTAGCGCAGAGGGGGCACAATGAGCAGTTCTTC
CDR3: CASRSLAQRGHNEQFF

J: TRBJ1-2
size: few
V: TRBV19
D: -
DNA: TGTGCCAGTAGTCTACAGGGTGGCTACACCTTC
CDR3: CASSLQGGYTF